Each of the 9 T cell receptor beta chains below was sequenced from the same sample in a study of T-cell memory formation after mild COVID-19. TCRdb redid the calling of the 5' RACE reads with MiXCR, one entry per CDR3 protein. The repertoire has 130,000 to 150,000 distinct CDR3 sequences, over 6% of them found once; the top ten carry around 2%. Sample: PBMCs or a T cell subset sorted from them (not recorded which). All receptors come from an adult woman who had mild COVID-19 (a few samples of this study predate the infection). Cell type and time point are not known.

J is TRBJ2-5 and V is TRBV10-3, with 8 bases fitting TRBD2. Germline V gene sequence: CDR1 ENHRY, CDR2 SYGVKD. V dropped 8 bases and J dropped 1; count of bases not matched to a gene: 6. CDR3 length equals 14 residues. CDR3 DNA: TGTGCCATCCCTGCGGGGGGTATCCAAGAGACCCAGTACTTC. Amino acid sequence: CAIPAGGIQETQYF.

A few counts support this clonotype. This chain joins TRBV24-1 and TRBJ2-4; TRBD2 aligns across 7 bases. Per germline, CDR1 KGHDR and CDR2 SFDVKD. The CDR3 is made up of 15 amino acids. The J segment lost 6 bases and the V segment lost 2 bases, leaving 6 bases of the junction unmatched. The CDR3 protein is CATSDSRGERNIQYF. In nucleotides, the CDR3 is TGTGCCACCAGTGATTCCCGGGGGGAGAGAAACATTCAGTACTTC.

This clonotype was detected a few times. J is TRBJ1-5 and V is TRBV20-1; D is uncertain. In germline, CDR1 is DFQATT, CDR2 SNEGSKA (reference sequence). Trimming left V 1 base short and J 3 bases short, with 4 bases between. The CDR3 spans 12 residues. CDR3 amino acids: CSARVSNQPQHF. The CDR3 DNA reads as TGCAGTGCTAGAGTTTCCAATCAGCCCCAGCATTTT.

The chain couples TRBV4-3 to TRBJ2-3; TRBD1 or TRBD2 may be the D gene (6 bases each). The CDR3 spans 14 residues. Germline V gives CDR1 LGHNA, CDR2 YSLEER. Trimming left V 2 bases short and J 6 bases short, with 12 bases between. CDR3 in DNA: TGCGCCAGCAGCCAACCGACGGGGGCGGATACGCAGTATTTT. Its translation: CASSQPTGADTQYF.

This clonotype was counted only a few times. The chain is built from TRBV6-2 or TRBV6-3 and TRBJ2-5; perhaps TRBD1 as D (7 bases). Germline values: CDR1 MNHEY, CDR2 SVGEGT. Trimming removed 10 bases from V and 1 base from J, with 22 bases in between. This CDR3 is 16 amino acids long. As DNA, the CDR3 is TGTGCCACCGCAGGGGGAGGTTTCCCCCCCCAAGAGACCCAGTACTTC. Protein sequence: CATAGGGFPPQETQYF.

V usage is TRBV5-1 and J usage is TRBJ1-3, with D unresolved. CDR1 is SGHRS and CDR2 is YFSETQ in the germline V gene. V shed 0 bases and J shed 0 bases, with 10 bases lying between them. CDR3 length: 16 residues. CDR3 coding DNA: TGCGCCAGCAGCTTGGTCTCGGGCCCCTCTGGAAACACCATATATTTT. This gives the protein CASSLVSGPSGNTIYF.

The V and J genes are TRBV2 and TRBJ1-1; D gene ambiguous. V lost 3 bases, J lost 0 bases, and 20 bases lay in between. CDR1 SNHLY and CDR2 FYNNEI come from the germline V gene. The CDR3 runs to 18 residues. The CDR3 nucleotides read TGTGCCAGCAGTGACACAGAGGTTGGTGGTTTCGTGAACACTGAAGCTTTCTTT. Translated: CASSDTEVGGFVNTEAFF.

The sample holds a few counts of this clonotype. V usage is TRBV20-1 and J usage is TRBJ2-1; D is unresolved. Trimming stripped 0 bases from V and 4 bases from J, with 13 bases between. Germline V lookup: CDR1 DFQATT, CDR2 SNEGSKA (reference sequence). The CDR3 loop spans 15 amino acids. CDR3 nucleotide sequence: TGCAGTGCTAGAGATCCCGCCTATTCGTACAATGAGCAGTTCTTC. Residues: CSARDPAYSYNEQFF.

This sequence joins TRBV20-1 and TRBJ1-6; 10 nucleotides align to TRBD1. Looked up from germline, CDR1 is DFQATT and CDR2 is SNEGSKA (reference sequence). CDR3 length: 15 residues. The junction had 7 bases not matched to a gene; V was cut back by 3 bases and J by 8 bases. CDR3 sequence reads: CSASPGQGFYSPLHF. In nucleotides, the CDR3 is TGCAGTGCTAGTCCGGGACAGGGGTTTTATTCACCCCTCCACTTT.